This T cell receptor (beta chain) was captured by sequencing in a study of blood T cell repertoires in COVID-19. CDR3 length: 14 amino acids. Trimming removed 6 bases at V and 3 bases at J, with 14 bases between. Germline assignment: CDR1 MNHEY and CDR2 SVGAGI. This table comes from immunoSEQ multiplex PCR, and its TCRdb copy is limited to in-frame clones, with some not included. The top ten clones hold around a tenth of a sample with 200,000 to 300,000 clones, around nine tenths of them seen once. This chain uses TRBV6-5 with TRBJ1-2, with D possibly matching TRBD1 (5 bases). This clonotype was obtained from a man aged 35 to 55 who had recovered from COVID-19. Sample: peripheral blood. The CDR3 loop is CASRRQGFYYGYTF. As DNA, the CDR3 is TGTGCCAGCAGGCGTCAGGGTTTCTACTATGGCTACACCTTC.